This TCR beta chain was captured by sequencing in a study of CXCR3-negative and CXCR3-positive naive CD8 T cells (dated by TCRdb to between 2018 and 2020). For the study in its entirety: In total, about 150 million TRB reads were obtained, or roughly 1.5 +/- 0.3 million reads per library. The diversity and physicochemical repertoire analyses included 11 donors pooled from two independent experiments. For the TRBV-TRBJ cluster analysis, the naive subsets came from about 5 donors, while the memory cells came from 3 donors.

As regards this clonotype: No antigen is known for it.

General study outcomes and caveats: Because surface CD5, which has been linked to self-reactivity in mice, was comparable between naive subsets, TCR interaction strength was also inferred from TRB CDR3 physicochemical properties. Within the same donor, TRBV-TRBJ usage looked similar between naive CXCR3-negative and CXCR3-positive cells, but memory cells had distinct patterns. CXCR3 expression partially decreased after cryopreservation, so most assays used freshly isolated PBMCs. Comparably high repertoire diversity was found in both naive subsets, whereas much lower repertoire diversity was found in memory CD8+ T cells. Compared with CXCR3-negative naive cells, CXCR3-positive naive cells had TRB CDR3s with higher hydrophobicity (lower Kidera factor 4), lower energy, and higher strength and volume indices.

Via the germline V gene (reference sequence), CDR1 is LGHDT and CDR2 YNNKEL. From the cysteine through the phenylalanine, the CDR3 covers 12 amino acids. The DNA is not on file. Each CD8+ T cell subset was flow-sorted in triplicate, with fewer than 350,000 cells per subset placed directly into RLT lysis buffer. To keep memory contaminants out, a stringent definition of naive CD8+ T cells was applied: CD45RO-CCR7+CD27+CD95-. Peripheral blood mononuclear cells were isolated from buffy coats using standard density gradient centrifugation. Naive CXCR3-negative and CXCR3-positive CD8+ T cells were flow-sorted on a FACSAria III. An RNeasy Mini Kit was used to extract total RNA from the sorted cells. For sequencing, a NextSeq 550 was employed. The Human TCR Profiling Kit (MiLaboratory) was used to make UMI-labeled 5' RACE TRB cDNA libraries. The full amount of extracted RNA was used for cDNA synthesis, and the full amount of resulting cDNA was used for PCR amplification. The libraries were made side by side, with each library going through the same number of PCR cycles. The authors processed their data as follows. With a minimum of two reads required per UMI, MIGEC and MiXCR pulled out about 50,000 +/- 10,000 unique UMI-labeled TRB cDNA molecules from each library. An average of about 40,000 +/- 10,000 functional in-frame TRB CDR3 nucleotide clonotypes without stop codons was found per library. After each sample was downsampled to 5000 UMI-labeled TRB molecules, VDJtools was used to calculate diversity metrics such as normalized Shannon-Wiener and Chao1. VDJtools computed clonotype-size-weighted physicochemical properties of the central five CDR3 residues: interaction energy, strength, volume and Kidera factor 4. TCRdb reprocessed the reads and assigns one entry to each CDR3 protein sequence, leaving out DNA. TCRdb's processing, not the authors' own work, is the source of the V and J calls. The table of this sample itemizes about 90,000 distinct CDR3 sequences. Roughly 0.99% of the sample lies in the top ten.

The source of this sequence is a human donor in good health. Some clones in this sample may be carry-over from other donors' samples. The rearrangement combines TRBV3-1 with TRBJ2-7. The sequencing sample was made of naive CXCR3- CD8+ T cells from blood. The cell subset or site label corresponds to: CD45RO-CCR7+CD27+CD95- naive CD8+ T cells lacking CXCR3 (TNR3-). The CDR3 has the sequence CASSQDLGEQYF.